A selection of T cell receptor beta chains follows, all from one sample in a study of T cell responses to AZD1222 COVID-19 vaccine. Assay used: immunoSEQ multiplex PCR; TCRdb lists only in-frame clones, some missing. Altogether approximately 150,000 clones are present, roughly 92% being singletons, with the ten largest covering around 1.6%. The starting material was peripheral blood, obtained on day 0 of AZD1222 vaccination. The receptors come from an adult in good health. The CDR3 runs from the conserved cysteine through the conserved F or W. The D gene is left open where the match is weak. The size entry is marked missing in some rows and otherwise reads once, few, many or a size class.

V gene,clone size,D gene,J gene,CDR3 length,CDR3 DNA,CDR3 protein
TRBV5-1,NA,NA,TRBJ2-5,15,TGCGCCAGCAGCCCGAGTACAACCTACCAAGAGACCCAGTACTTC,CASSPSTTYQETQYF
TRBV19,NA,TRBD1,TRBJ2-7,14,TGTGCCAGTAGTCCTAGCGACAGGGGCTACGAGCAGTACTTC,CASSPSDRGYEQYF
TRBV19,NA,NA,TRBJ1-1,14,TGTGCCAGTAGTCTCGCGACAGCGAACACTGAAGCTTTCTTT,CASSLATANTEAFF
TRBV25-1,NA,NA,TRBJ2-7,14,TGTGCCAGCAGCACTCAGGGTAACGTTTACGAGCAGTACTTC,CASSTQGNVYEQYF
TRBV19,NA,TRBD1,TRBJ1-2,15,TGTGCCAGTAGTGCCCGGGACAGGGCCTACTATGGCTACACCTTC,CASSARDRAYYGYTF
TRBV3-1/TRBV3-2,NA,TRBD1,TRBJ1-2,14,TGTGCCAGCAGCCGGACAGGTGCTAACTATGGCTACACCTTC,CASSRTGANYGYTF
TRBV19,once,NA,TRBJ1-4,14,TGTGCCAGTAGTCTTGGGGCAACTAATGAAAAACTGTTTTTT,CASSLGATNEKLFF
TRBV7-3,NA,NA,TRBJ2-1,14,TGTGCCAGCAGCTTAACGACCGGCTACAATGAGCAGTTCTTC,CASSLTTGYNEQFF
TRBV20-1,few,NA,TRBJ1-3,13,TGCAGTGCTAGTGGGGGCCCTGGAAACACCATATATTTT,CSASGGPGNTIYF
TRBV6-2/TRBV6-3,NA,NA,TRBJ2-5,15,TGTGCCAGCAGTTACGGGGTAGCGGCTCAAGAGACCCAGTACTTC,CASSYGVAAQETQYF
TRBV20-1,NA,NA,TRBJ1-2,11,TGCAGTGCAAGGGGGTCGGCGGGCTACACCTTC,CSARGSAGYTF
TRBV10-1,NA,TRBD1,TRBJ2-1,14,TGCGCCAGCAGTGCCCAGGGGGCGTACAATGAGCAGTTCTTC,CASSAQGAYNEQFF
TRBV6-5,NA,NA,TRBJ1-2,15,TGTGCCAGCAGTTATCTCGGGCCTGCTAACTATGGCTACACCTTC,CASSYLGPANYGYTF
TRBV29-1,NA,TRBD1,TRBJ1-2,16,TGCAGCGTTTCCCCAGGGACAGGGGAGGAGTATCGCGGCTACACCTTC,CSVSPGTGEEYRGYTF
TRBV5-1,once,TRBD2,TRBJ2-7,14,TGCGCCAGCAGCCTCTTAGCGGGAGCAAAAGAGCAGTACTTC,CASSLLAGAKEQYF
TRBV6-5,NA,TRBD1,TRBJ1-1,15,TGTGCCAGCAGTTACACAGGGGTCCTGAACACTGAAGCTTTCTTT,CASSYTGVLNTEAFF
TRBV6-5,NA,TRBD2,TRBJ2-1,15,TGTGCCAGCAGACCCGGGACTAGCGGTTACAATGAGCAGTTCTTC,CASRPGTSGYNEQFF
TRBV7-9,NA,NA,TRBJ2-1,10,TGTGCTTTCTTCGCTAATGAGCAGTTCTTC,CAFFANEQFF
TRBV15,NA,TRBD2,TRBJ2-4,16,TGTGCCACCAGCAGGGACGAAGGGGCGGGGGAAAACATTCAGTACTTC,CATSRDEGAGENIQYF
TRBV6-1,NA,NA,TRBJ1-1,14,TGTGCCAGCAGTGAGCCAGTCCGAGGCACTGAAGCTTTCTTT,CASSEPVRGTEAFF
TRBV27,few,NA,TRBJ2-1,17,TGTGCCAGCAGTTTTAGGAGGGGGGGCCTCACCTACAATGAGCAGTTCTTC,CASSFRRGGLTYNEQFF
TRBV5-1,NA,TRBD1,TRBJ1-2,13,TGCGCCAGCAGCCAAATTCCGGGACAGGGGAGCACCTTC,CASSQIPGQGSTF
TRBV6-5,NA,NA,TRBJ1-1,14,TGTGCCAGCAGTTATGGGGTGGTGAACACTGAAGCTTTCTTT,CASSYGVVNTEAFF
TRBV25-1,NA,TRBD1,TRBJ2-5,15,TGTGCCAGCAGTGAATATAGGGGGCGTGGAGAGACCCAGTACTTC,CASSEYRGRGETQYF
TRBV6-2/TRBV6-3,NA,NA,TRBJ1-2,14,TGTGCCAGCAGTTACTCGGGCAGGCTTAATGGCTACACCTTC,CASSYSGRLNGYTF
TRBV11-2,NA,NA,TRBJ2-3,15,TGTGCCAGCAGCTTGCTTTCCGTGAACACAGATACGCAGTATTTT,CASSLLSVNTDTQYF
TRBV5-1,NA,NA,TRBJ2-6,17,TGCGCCAGCAGCTTGCTCAGGGGCTCAACTGGGGCCAACGTCCTGACTTTC,CASSLLRGSTGANVLTF
TRBV7-8,once,NA,TRBJ2-7,16,TGTGCCAGCAGCTCCCTCTCTTTAAAGGCCTCCTACGAGCAGTACTTC,CASSSLSLKASYEQYF
TRBV9,NA,NA,TRBJ2-1,15,TGTGCCAGCAGCGTATACGGGGACAACTACAATGAGCAGTTCTTC,CASSVYGDNYNEQFF
TRBV27,NA,TRBD1,TRBJ1-2,12,TGTGCCAGCAGTTCTAGGACAGGGCGCTACACCTTC,CASSSRTGRYTF
TRBV4-1,NA,TRBD2,TRBJ2-1,16,TGCGCCAGCAGCCAAGCACTAGCGGGGGGCTACAATGAGCAGTTCTTC,CASSQALAGGYNEQFF
TRBV2,once,NA,TRBJ2-7,14,TGTGCCAGCACCACCGGGCCCAGCTCCTACGAGCAGTACTTC,CASTTGPSSYEQYF
TRBV12-3/TRBV12-4,NA,TRBD1,TRBJ2-7,13,TGTGCCAGCAGCCCGGGACAGTACTACGAGCAGTACTTC,CASSPGQYYEQYF
TRBV6-1,NA,NA,TRBJ2-5,15,TGTGCCAGCAGTGAAAATCGAGTACCCCAAGAGACCCAGTACTTC,CASSENRVPQETQYF
TRBV4-3,NA,NA,TRBJ1-1,15,TGCGCCAGCAGCCAAGGCCCAGGGCTGGCCACTGAAGCTTTCTTT,CASSQGPGLATEAFF
TRBV6-5,NA,NA,TRBJ2-5,15,TGTGCCAGCAAATTACTCGGGACGGGTAAAGAGACCCAGTACTTC,CASKLLGTGKETQYF
TRBV7-2,NA,TRBD1,TRBJ1-2,13,TGTGCCAGCAGATTAACAGGGGTGGGTGGCTACACCTTC,CASRLTGVGGYTF
TRBV7-3,NA,TRBD2,TRBJ2-3,16,TGTGCCAGCAGCTTTACCGGGACTAGCGGCACAGATACGCAGTATTTT,CASSFTGTSGTDTQYF
TRBV4-1,NA,NA,TRBJ2-2,14,TGCGCCAGCAGCCACCAGGGAGGGGGCGGGGAGCTGTTTTTT,CASSHQGGGGELFF
TRBV29-1,NA,TRBD1,TRBJ1-1,12,TGCAGCGGGGGACAGGGGGCGACTGAAGCTTTCTTT,CSGGQGATEAFF
TRBV5-1,NA,NA,TRBJ1-2,13,TGCGCCAGCAGTGAGGGCCCCGACTATGGCTACACCTTC,CASSEGPDYGYTF
TRBV29-1,NA,TRBD1,TRBJ1-3,13,TGCAGCGTTCTGACAGGGGTTGGAAACACCATATATTTT,CSVLTGVGNTIYF
TRBV5-5,NA,TRBD1,TRBJ2-3,17,TGTGCCAGCAGCTTCTTCGACAGGGGGAGGAGCACAGATACGCAGTATTTT,CASSFFDRGRSTDTQYF
TRBV6-4,NA,NA,TRBJ2-3,15,TGTGCCAGCGCTAGCTCGGCACTAAGCACAGATACGCAGTATTTT,CASASSALSTDTQYF
TRBV3-1/TRBV3-2,NA,NA,TRBJ2-7,13,TGTGCCAGCAGCCAAGATCCGGTTACGAAGCAGTACTTC,CASSQDPVTKQYF
TRBV6-1,NA,NA,TRBJ1-2,13,TGTGCCAGCAGTGAACCGGGACGGCGGCGCTACACCTTC,CASSEPGRRRYTF
TRBV6-1,once,TRBD1,TRBJ1-2,16,TGTGCCAGCAGTGAACCTGGACAGGGGGGGTACTATGGCTACACCTTC,CASSEPGQGGYYGYTF
TRBV7-9,NA,NA,TRBJ1-1,15,TGTGCCAGCAGCTCCCGACAGGCCATGAACACTGAAGCTTTCTTT,CASSSRQAMNTEAFF
TRBV6-5,NA,NA,TRBJ2-5,13,TGTGCCAGCAGTTACTCAGGGCGGGAGACCCAGTACTTC,CASSYSGRETQYF
TRBV6-5,NA,NA,TRBJ1-1,15,TGTGCCAGCAAGAGAGGTGGGGGTCTGGACACTGAAGCTTTCTTT,CASKRGGGLDTEAFF
TRBV7-8,once,TRBD1,TRBJ2-7,16,TGTGCCAGCAGCCGAGAGGGGACAGGGGGCAACTACGAGCAGTACTTC,CASSREGTGGNYEQYF
TRBV10-2,NA,TRBD1,TRBJ2-3,14,TGCGCCAGCAGGGGGACAGGGCTTGCAGATACGCAGTATTTT,CASRGTGLADTQYF
TRBV21-1,NA,NA,TRBJ2-4,16,TGTGCCAGCAGCAAAGGGAGGGGACAGGGGTTTGACATTCAGTACTTC,CASSKGRGQGFDIQYF
TRBV19,few,NA,TRBJ1-2,15,TGTGCCAGTAGAAGGGACAAGGGAGCGAACTATGGCTACACCTTC,CASRRDKGANYGYTF
TRBV24-1,NA,NA,TRBJ2-3,15,TGTGCCACCAGTGATTCTCGGAAGGGTGCAGATACGCAGTATTTT,CATSDSRKGADTQYF